The next 31 T cell receptor beta chains were all read from a single sample in a study of cytomegalovirus exposure and HLA in healthy donors. In the PCR, 60 Vbeta and 13 Jbeta primers were used. Generated by immunoSEQ multiplex PCR, the TCRdb table keeps only in-frame clones and is missing some. In the table there are 95,000 to 150,000 clones, 75% to 85% of which are singletons. The specimen sequenced was PBMCs. Source of these receptors: a man aged 25 to 45 in good health and CMV-seropositive.

This CDR3 is CASSSGDTYEQYF. CDR3 in DNA: TGTGCCAGTAGTAGTGGGGACACCTACGAGCAGTACTTC. The rearrangement uses TRBV19 and TRBJ2-7, with D possibly TRBD1 on 6 matching bases. Trimming shortened V by 4 bases and J by 2 bases, and 9 bases separated the two germline ends. There are 13 residues in the CDR3. Germline-derived CDR1 and CDR2 are LNHDA and SQIVND (reference sequence).

The V gene is TRBV27, the J gene TRBJ2-7; TRBD1 agrees at 8 bases. Trimming took 6 bases from V and 6 from J; bases not matched to a gene: 16. Germline assignment: CDR1 MNHEY and CDR2 SMNVEV (reference sequence). The CDR3 runs to 16 residues. The CDR3: CASSFRYLTGAGEQYF. The DNA for the CDR3 is TGTGCCAGCAGCTTTCGATACTTGACAGGGGCGGGCGAGCAGTACTTC.

The chain joins TRBV5-1 to TRBJ1-1; no reliable D call. The V end lost 0 bases, the J end lost 7 bases, and 10 bases lay between the germline ends. The CDR3 loop spans 13 amino acids. Germline CDR1 is SGHRS and CDR2 is YFSETQ. In DNA, the CDR3 is TGCGCCAGCAGCTTGGCCCAGCGGGATGAAGCTTTCTTT. The encoded protein is CASSLAQRDEAFF. Filled out from reference TRBV5-1 and TRBJ1-1, the complete variable domain reads KAGVTQTPRYLIKTRGQQVTLSCSPISGHRSVSWYQQTPGQGLQFLFEYFSETQRNKGNFPGRFSGRQFSNSRSEMNVSTLELGDSALYLCASSLAQRDEAFFGQGTRLTVV.

The chain combines TRBV6-5 with TRBJ1-1, with 9 bases fitting TRBD1. The V gene end was trimmed by 0 bases and the J gene end by 7 bases; junction bases not matched to a gene: 3. Germline CDR1 MNHEY, CDR2 SVGAGI. The CDR3 runs 14 residues. The CDR3 coding sequence is TGTGCCAGCAGTTACTCGGGGACAGGGAGTGAAGCTTTCTTT. It codes for CASSYSGTGSEAFF.

V and J are TRBV25-1 and TRBJ1-3, with D perhaps matching TRBD1 (6 bases). Trimming stripped 0 bases from V and 4 bases from J, with 13 bases between. CDR3 length equals 16 residues. CDR1 and CDR2 from the germline V gene are MGHDK and SYGVNS. The CDR3 coding sequence is TGTGCCAGCAGTGAATATACTACAGGGTCAGGAAACACCATATATTTT. Its protein product is CASSEYTTGSGNTIYF.

The chain couples TRBV7-3 to TRBJ2-3; 9 bases line up with TRBD2. Germline CDR1 SGHTA, CDR2 FQGTGA. The CDR3 loop spans 15 amino acids. Trimming cost V 3 bases and J 5 bases; bases outside gene matches: 6. Written as DNA, the CDR3 is TGTGCCAGCAGCTTTTACGAGCGGGGGGAAGATACGCAGTATTTT. Translating it yields CASSFYERGEDTQYF.

This clone was seen once. The gene calls are TRBV7-8 and TRBJ1-5, with 8 bases aligning to TRBD1. Germline V lookup: CDR1 SGHVS, CDR2 FQNEAQ. J gave up 5 bases and V 4 bases, and 7 bases lay outside the gene matches. CDR3 size: 15 residues. As DNA, the CDR3 is TGTGCCAGCAGCTCTCGAACGACAGGGGATCAGCCCCAGCATTTT. Protein product: CASSSRTTGDQPQHF. Supplemented by reference TRBV7-8 and TRBJ1-5, the full variable domain reads GAGVSQSPRYKVAKRGQDVALRCDPISGHVSLFWYQQALGQGPEFLTYFQNEAQLDKSGLPSDRFFAERPEGSVSTLKIQRTQQEDSAVYLCASSSRTTGDQPQHFGDGTRLSIL.

The chain combines TRBV27 with TRBJ2-7; 7 bases are shared with TRBD1. CDR3 length equals 15 residues. CDR1 is MNHEY and CDR2 is SMNVEV in the germline V gene (reference sequence). The V and J ends lost 4 bases and 3 bases, in that order; junction bases with no gene match: 9. CDR3 sequence reads: CASSYSPGQIYEQYF. As DNA, the CDR3 is TGTGCCAGCAGTTACTCCCCGGGACAGATCTACGAGCAGTACTTC.

The rearrangement joins TRBV7-2 to TRBJ1-1; TRBD1 aligns across 8 bases. From germline, CDR1 is SGHTA and CDR2 FQGNSA. The CDR3 loop spans 18 amino acids. The junction had 18 bases not matched to a gene; V was cut back by 5 bases and J by 4 bases. CDR3 DNA sequence: TGTGCCAGCAGCCGCAATGGGGGCAGGGGGCGAGGGGGCACTGAAGCTTTCTTT. As protein: CASSRNGGRGRGGTEAFF. Based on the CDR3 plus reference TRBV7-2 and TRBJ1-1, the full variable domain is GAGVSQSPSNKVTEKGKDVELRCDPISGHTALYWYRQSLGQGLEFLIYFQGNSAPDKSGLPSDRFSAERTGGSVSTLTIQRTQQEDSAVYLCASSRNGGRGRGGTEAFFGQGTRLTVV.

The chain joins TRBV5-1 to TRBJ2-7; 7 bases map to TRBD1. J lost 5 bases, V lost 1 base, and 3 bases had no gene match. This CDR3 is built from 13 residues. The germline V gene has CDR1 SGHRS and CDR2 YFSETQ. CDR3 bases: TGCGCCAGCAGCTTGATTAGGGGGCACGAGCAGTACTTC. This translates into CASSLIRGHEQYF.

The V and J genes are TRBV19 and TRBJ1-2; 10 bases are shared with TRBD1. The CDR3 extends over 18 amino acids. CDR1 and CDR2 from the germline V gene are LNHDA and SQIVND (reference sequence). V lost 5 bases to trimming and J lost 2 bases; unmatched junction nucleotides: 14. CDR3 coding DNA: TGTGCCAGTAGTTCCCGGACAGGGGGAAAAATATTGAACTATGGCTACACCTTC. Translation gives CASSSRTGGKILNYGYTF. Full variable domain (missing parts from reference TRBV19 and TRBJ1-2): DGGITQSPKYLFRKEGQNVTLSCEQNLNHDAMYWYRQDPGQGLRLIYYSQIVNDFQKGDIAEGYSVSREKKESFPLTVTSAQKNPTAFYLCASSSRTGGKILNYGYTFGSGTRLTVV.

The chain uses TRBV10-1 and TRBJ1-1; possible D gene TRBD1, 5 bases. Trimming left V 6 bases short and J 4 bases short, with 15 bases between. CDR1 and CDR2 (germline): WNHNN, SYGVQD (reference sequence). This CDR3 has 14 residues. The CDR3: CASRPTRGSTEAFF. CDR3 coding DNA: TGCGCCAGCAGACCTACAAGGGGAAGCACTGAAGCTTTCTTT.

The J gene is TRBJ1-6, the V gene TRBV6-1, with a possible D match to TRBD1 (5 bases). The CDR3 covers 18 residues. Trimming cost V 1 base and J 5 bases, with 18 bases left between them. The germline CDR1 and CDR2 sequences are MNHNS and SASEGT. The CDR3 is CASSEVLGGGIDNSPLHF. CDR3 sequence (DNA): TGTGCCAGCAGTGAAGTGTTGGGGGGGGGAATAGATAATTCACCCCTCCACTTT.

The V gene is TRBV5-1, the J gene TRBJ2-4, with TRBD2 matching 11 bases. The germline CDR1 and CDR2 sequences are SGHRS and YFSETQ. The CDR3 covers 17 residues. The junction had 8 bases not matched to a gene; V was cut back by 1 base and J by 5 bases. The CDR3 sequence: CASSLRLAGGVQNIQYF. In DNA, the CDR3 is TGCGCCAGCAGCTTGAGGCTAGCGGGGGGTGTTCAAAACATTCAGTACTTC.

This clone was counted only a few times. The chain has TRBV6-1 and TRBJ1-5; 10 bases fit TRBD1. The CDR3 length is 14 residues. Per germline, CDR1 MNHNS and CDR2 SASEGT. J gave up 6 bases and V 6 bases, and 5 bases lay outside the gene matches. Written as DNA, the CDR3 is TGTGCCAGCAGCGGGACAGGGGAAATTCAGCCCCAGCATTTT. This translates into CASSGTGEIQPQHF.

The chain is built from TRBV30 and TRBJ2-7, with D perhaps matching TRBD1 or TRBD2 (5 bases each). The CDR3 is 13 residues long. The germline V gene has CDR1 GTSNPN and CDR2 SVGIG (reference sequence). V was shortened by 8 bases and J by 0 bases, with 14 bases between the two germline ends. In DNA form, the CDR3 reads TGTGCCGGGACGGAGCGGCCCTCCTACGAGCAGTACTTC. Its protein is CAGTERPSYEQYF.

In DNA form, the CDR3 reads TGTGCCGCGGGCGGGACGACAGTAACCTACGAGCAGTACTTC. This encodes CAAGGTTVTYEQYF. V gene TRBV28 combines with J gene TRBJ2-7; perhaps TRBD2 as D (6 bases). CDR3 length equals 14 residues. CDR1 and CDR2 from the germline V gene are MDHEN and SYDVKM. V was shortened by 11 bases and J by 2 bases, with 19 bases between the two germline ends.

This chain uses TRBV28 with TRBJ1-5; D call uncertain. The V end was cut by 6 bases, the J end by 5 bases, with 11 bases between. This CDR3 is built from 13 residues. Looked up from germline, CDR1 is MDHEN and CDR2 is SYDVKM. CDR3: CASSPPTYQPQHF. CDR3 in DNA: TGTGCCAGCAGCCCCCCCACTTATCAGCCCCAGCATTTT.

This rearrangement joins TRBV7-8 to TRBJ1-1, with 8 bases matching TRBD1. Per the germline V gene, CDR1 is SGHVS and CDR2 is FQNEAQ. The CDR3 consists of 14 residues. The J segment lost 2 bases and the V segment lost 5 bases, leaving 4 bases of the junction unmatched. CDR3 sequence: CASSRDRTNTEAFF. Here the CDR3 DNA reads TGTGCCAGCAGCAGGGACAGGACCAACACTGAAGCTTTCTTT.

This chain uses TRBV18 with TRBJ2-1, with D perhaps matching TRBD2 (5 bases). The germline V and J ends were trimmed by 1 base and 8 bases, with 12 bases remaining between them. The CDR3 has 14 amino acids. Germline V gene lookup returns CDR1 KGHSH and CDR2 LQKENI. The CDR3 sequence is CASSPLNIGDEQFF. CDR3 DNA sequence: TGTGCCAGCTCACCACTCAATATCGGGGATGAGCAGTTCTTC.

The chain carries TRBV6-6 and TRBJ1-5; 12 bases are a match to TRBD1. J gave up 6 bases and V 6 bases, and 6 bases lay outside the gene matches. CDR1 is MNHNY and CDR2 is SVGAGI in the germline V gene (reference sequence). This CDR3 has 15 amino acids. The CDR3 spells CASSPGTGGFQPQHF. The CDR3, as DNA: TGTGCCAGCAGCCCCGGGACAGGGGGCTTTCAGCCCCAGCATTTT.

The chain combines TRBV7-6 with TRBJ1-2; TRBD1 agrees at 7 bases. The CDR3 is 16 residues long. After removal of 0 bases from V and 2 bases from J, the junction contained 6 bases not matched to a gene. Germline assignment: CDR1 SGHVS and CDR2 FNYEAQ. CDR3 in DNA: TGTGCCAGCAGCTTAGCTACCGGGACAGTGAACTATGGCTACACCTTC. Translation: CASSLATGTVNYGYTF.

The chain carries TRBV27 and TRBJ2-3; D gene unclear. The CDR3 is 15 residues long. V lost 5 bases, J lost 4 bases, and 16 bases lay in between. Germline lookup yields CDR1 MNHEY and CDR2 SMNVEV (reference sequence). The CDR3 DNA follows: TGTGCCAGCAGTCCCCTGGGCCTCCCGGCAGATACGCAGTATTTT. Amino acid sequence: CASSPLGLPADTQYF.

The chain has TRBV6-1 and TRBJ1-4; no clear D. Trimming took off 2 bases at V and 8 bases at J, with 9 bases between the two ends. The length of the CDR3 is 13 residues. CDR1 MNHNS and CDR2 SASEGT come from the germline V gene. CDR3 in amino acids: CASSEPGIEKLFF. For the CDR3, the DNA is TGTGCCAGCAGTGAACCGGGGATAGAAAAACTGTTTTTT.

The V and J genes are TRBV10-3 and TRBJ2-7, with 8 bases identical to TRBD2. CDR1 is ENHRY, CDR2 SYGVKD, per germline. After removal of 1 base from V and 2 bases from J, the junction contained 16 bases not matched to a gene. This CDR3 contains 19 residues. CDR3 nucleotide sequence: TGTGCCATCAGTGAGTATGACTGGGGGCAGGTAGCGGGGACCTACGAGCAGTACTTC. This gives the protein CAISEYDWGQVAGTYEQYF.

Worth noting for this clone: The germline gene is not matched at one end of the junction; a read error may be the cause. V usage is TRBV10-3 and J usage is TRBJ2-7; 7 bases align to TRBD1. CDR3 size: 15 residues. CDR1 is ENHRY, CDR2 SYGVKD, per germline. CDR3 region: CAISESRQGVNEQHF. DNA for the CDR3: TGTGCCATCAGTGAGTCGCGACAGGGAGTTAATGAGCAGCACTTC.

This clone was seen once. The chain couples TRBV19 to TRBJ2-3; 9 positions match TRBD2. The CDR3 sequence is 15 residues long. Germline CDR1 and CDR2: LNHDA and SQIVND (reference sequence). With V trimmed by 5 bases and J by 1 base, 4 bases remained unmatched. Here the CDR3 DNA reads TGTGCCAGTAGTCCCCAGCGGGGGGGCACAGATACGCAGTATTTT. Translated: CASSPQRGGTDTQYF.

Remarks on this clone: In the same sample, other DNA sequences code for this CDR3. This chain connects TRBV7-3 to TRBJ2-3, with 13 bases matching TRBD2. The CDR3 runs 16 residues. Germline lookup yields CDR1 SGHTA and CDR2 FQGTGA. V lost 2 bases and J lost 1; bases outside the gene matches: 0. This CDR3 reads CASSLGLAGGTDTQYF. As DNA, the CDR3 is TGTGCCAGCAGCTTAGGACTAGCGGGGGGCACAGATACGCAGTATTTT.

The CDR3 sequence is CASSQAGVGSNQPQHF. CDR3 nucleotides: TGCGCCAGCAGCCAAGCAGGGGTTGGTAGCAATCAGCCCCAGCATTTT. The J gene is TRBJ1-5, the V gene TRBV4-1; perhaps TRBD1 as D (6 bases). Trimming took off 1 base at V and 0 bases at J, with 10 bases between the two ends. CDR3 length: 16 residues. CDR1 MGHRA and CDR2 YSYEKL come from the germline V gene.

In this sample, this clone turned up once. The V and J genes are TRBV4-2 and TRBJ2-1; 10 positions match TRBD1. Germline V gene data show CDR1 as LGHNA and CDR2 as YNFKEQ. V was clipped by 1 base and J by 0 bases; unmatched bases: 3. CDR3 size: 17 residues. The DNA for the CDR3 is TGTGCCAGCAGCCAAGCCGGGACAGGGGTCTCCTACAATGAGCAGTTCTTC. It yields the protein CASSQAGTGVSYNEQFF.

The chain couples TRBV2 to TRBJ2-2; weak D call: TRBD2 (6 bases). Germline V CDR1 and CDR2: SNHLY, FYNNEI. V was trimmed by 6 bases and J by 5 bases, leaving 19 bases between them. This CDR3 contains 16 residues. The chain's CDR3 is CASSAGRDFWTGELFF. In DNA, the CDR3 is TGTGCCAGCAGCGCAGGACGGGACTTTTGGACCGGGGAGCTGTTTTTT.